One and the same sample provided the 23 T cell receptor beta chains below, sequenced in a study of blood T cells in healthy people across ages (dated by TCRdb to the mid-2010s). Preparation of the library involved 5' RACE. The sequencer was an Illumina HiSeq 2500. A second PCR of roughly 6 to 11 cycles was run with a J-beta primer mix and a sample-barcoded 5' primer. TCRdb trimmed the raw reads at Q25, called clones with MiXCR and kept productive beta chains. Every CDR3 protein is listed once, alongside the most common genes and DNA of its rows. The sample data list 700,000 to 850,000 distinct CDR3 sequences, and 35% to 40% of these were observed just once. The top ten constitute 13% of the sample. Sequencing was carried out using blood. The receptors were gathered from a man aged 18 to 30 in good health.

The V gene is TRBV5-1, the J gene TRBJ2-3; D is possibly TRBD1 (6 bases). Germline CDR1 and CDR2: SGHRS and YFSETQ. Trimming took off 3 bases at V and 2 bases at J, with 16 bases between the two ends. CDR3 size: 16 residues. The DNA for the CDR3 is TGCGCCAGCAGCTCCAGGGGCCTGGGTCACACAGATACGCAGTATTTT. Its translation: CASSSRGLGHTDTQYF. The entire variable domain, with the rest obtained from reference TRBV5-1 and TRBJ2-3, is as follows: KAGVTQTPRYLIKTRGQQVTLSCSPISGHRSVSWYQQTPGQGLQFLFEYFSETQRNKGNFPGRFSGRQFSNSRSEMNVSTLELGDSALYLCASSSRGLGHTDTQYFGPGTRLTVL.

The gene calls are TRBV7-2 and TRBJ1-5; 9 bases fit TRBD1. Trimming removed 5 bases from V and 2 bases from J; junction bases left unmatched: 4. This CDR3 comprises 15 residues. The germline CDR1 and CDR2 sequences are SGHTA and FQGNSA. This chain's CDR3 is CASSTQGAGNQPQHF. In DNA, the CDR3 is TGTGCCAGCAGCACACAGGGGGCTGGCAATCAGCCCCAGCATTTT.

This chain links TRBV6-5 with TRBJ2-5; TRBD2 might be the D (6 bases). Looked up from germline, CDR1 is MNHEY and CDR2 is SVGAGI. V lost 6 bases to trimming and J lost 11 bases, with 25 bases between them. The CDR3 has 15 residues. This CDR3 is CASSRLLGLGGEQYF. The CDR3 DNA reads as TGTGCCAGCAGCCGCTTATTGGGACTCGGCGGTGAGCAGTACTTC.

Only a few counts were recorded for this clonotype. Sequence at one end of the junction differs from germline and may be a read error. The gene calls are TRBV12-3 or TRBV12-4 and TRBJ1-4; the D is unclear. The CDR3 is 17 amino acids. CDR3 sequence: CASSLVRPFATNEKLFF. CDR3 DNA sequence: TGTGCCAGCAGCTTAGTCAGGCCCTTTGCAACTAATGAAAAACTGTTTTTT.

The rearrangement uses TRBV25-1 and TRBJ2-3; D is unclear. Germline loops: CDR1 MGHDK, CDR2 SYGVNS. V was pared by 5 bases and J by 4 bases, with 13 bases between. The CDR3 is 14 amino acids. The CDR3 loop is CASSSGPGPDTQYF. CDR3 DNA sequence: TGTGCCAGCAGTTCCGGACCGGGTCCAGATACGCAGTATTTT.

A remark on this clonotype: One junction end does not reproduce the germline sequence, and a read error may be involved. The CDR3 DNA reads as TGCAGTGCTTTTCAGGGGGATCCCTACGAGCAGAACTTC. Its translation: CSAFQGDPYEQNF. The V call is TRBV20-1, the J call TRBJ2-7, with 7 nucleotides matching TRBD1. The CDR3 is 13 residues long. Germline V gene lookup returns CDR1 DFQATT and CDR2 SNEGSKA (reference sequence).

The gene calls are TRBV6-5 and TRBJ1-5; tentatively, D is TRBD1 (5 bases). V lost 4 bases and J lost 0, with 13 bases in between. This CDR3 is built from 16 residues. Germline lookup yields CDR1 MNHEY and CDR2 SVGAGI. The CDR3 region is CASSSGPLYSNQPQHF. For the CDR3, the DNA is TGTGCCAGCAGTTCGGGGCCATTGTATAGCAATCAGCCCCAGCATTTT.

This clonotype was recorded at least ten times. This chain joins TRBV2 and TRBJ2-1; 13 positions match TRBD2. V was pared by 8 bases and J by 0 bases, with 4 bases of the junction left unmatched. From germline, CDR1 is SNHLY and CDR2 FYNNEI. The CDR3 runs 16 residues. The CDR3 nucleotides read TGTGCCAGCTCCGGACTAGCGGGGGCCTCCTACAATGAGCAGTTCTTC. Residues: CASSGLAGASYNEQFF.

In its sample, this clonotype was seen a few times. The CDR3 coding sequence is TGCAGTGGGCTGTCAGAGACCCAGTACTTC. Its protein product is CSGLSETQYF. The chain has TRBV20-1 and TRBJ2-5; D is undetermined. The CDR3 contains 10 residues. Trimming removed 7 bases from V and 4 bases from J, with 7 bases in between. Germline CDR1 is DFQATT and CDR2 is SNEGSKA (reference sequence).

The CDR3 protein is CASSRGIVQETQYF. In DNA, the CDR3 is TGTGCCAGCAGCCGGGGAATTGTCCAAGAGACCCAGTACTTC. V gene TRBV4-2 combines with J gene TRBJ2-5; no reliable D call. The V end was cut by 4 bases, the J end by 1 base, with 10 bases between. The CDR3 length is 14 residues. Germline-derived CDR1 and CDR2 are LGHNA and YNFKEQ.

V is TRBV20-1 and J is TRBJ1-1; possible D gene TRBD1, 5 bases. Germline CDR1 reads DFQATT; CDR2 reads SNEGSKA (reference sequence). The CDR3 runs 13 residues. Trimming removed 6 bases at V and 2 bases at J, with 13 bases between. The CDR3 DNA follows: TGCAGTGCCAACCCGGGACTCAACACTGAAGCTTTCTTT. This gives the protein CSANPGLNTEAFF.

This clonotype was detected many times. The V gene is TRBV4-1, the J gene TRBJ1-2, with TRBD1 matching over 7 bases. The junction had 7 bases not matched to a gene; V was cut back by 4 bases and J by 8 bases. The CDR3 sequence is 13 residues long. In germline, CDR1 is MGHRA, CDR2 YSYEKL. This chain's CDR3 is CASSRTGVGGYTF. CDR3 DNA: TGCGCCAGCAGCCGAACAGGGGTAGGAGGCTACACCTTC.

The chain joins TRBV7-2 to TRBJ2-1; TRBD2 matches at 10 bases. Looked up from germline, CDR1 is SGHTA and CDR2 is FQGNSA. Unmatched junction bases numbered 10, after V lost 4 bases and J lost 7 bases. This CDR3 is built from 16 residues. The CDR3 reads CASSSQGSGGANEQFF. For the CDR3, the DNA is TGTGCCAGCAGCTCCCAGGGAAGCGGGGGGGCGAATGAGCAGTTCTTC.

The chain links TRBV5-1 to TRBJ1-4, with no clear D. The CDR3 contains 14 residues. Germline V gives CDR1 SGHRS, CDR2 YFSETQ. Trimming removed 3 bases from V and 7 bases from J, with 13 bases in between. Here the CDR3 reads CASSSTRVGEKLFF. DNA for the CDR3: TGCGCCAGCAGCTCCACGAGGGTGGGTGAAAAACTGTTTTTT.

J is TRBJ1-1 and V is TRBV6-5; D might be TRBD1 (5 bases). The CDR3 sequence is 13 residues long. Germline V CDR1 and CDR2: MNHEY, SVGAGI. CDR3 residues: CASLRGLNTEAFF. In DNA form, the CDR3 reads TGTGCTTCTCTCCGGGGCCTGAACACTGAAGCTTTCTTT.

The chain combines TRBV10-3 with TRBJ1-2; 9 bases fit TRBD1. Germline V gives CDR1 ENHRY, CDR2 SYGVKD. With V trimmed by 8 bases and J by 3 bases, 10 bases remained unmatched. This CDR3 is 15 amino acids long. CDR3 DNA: TGTGCCATCCTAAATTCCCGGGACAGGGACTATGGCTACACCTTC. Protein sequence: CAILNSRDRDYGYTF.

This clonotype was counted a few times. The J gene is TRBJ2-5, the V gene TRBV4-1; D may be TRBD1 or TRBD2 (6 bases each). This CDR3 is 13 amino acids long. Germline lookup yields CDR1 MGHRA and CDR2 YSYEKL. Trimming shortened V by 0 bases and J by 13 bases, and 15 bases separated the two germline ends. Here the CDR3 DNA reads TGCGCCAGCAGCCAAGATGAGGGGGGCGGAGGGTACTTC. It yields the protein CASSQDEGGGGYF.

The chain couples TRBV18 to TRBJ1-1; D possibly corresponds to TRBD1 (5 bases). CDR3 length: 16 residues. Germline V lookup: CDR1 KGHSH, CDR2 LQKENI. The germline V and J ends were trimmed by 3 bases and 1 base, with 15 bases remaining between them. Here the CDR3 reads CASSPPLRQKNTEAFF. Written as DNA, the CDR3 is TGTGCCAGCTCACCCCCGTTGAGACAGAAGAACACTGAAGCTTTCTTT.

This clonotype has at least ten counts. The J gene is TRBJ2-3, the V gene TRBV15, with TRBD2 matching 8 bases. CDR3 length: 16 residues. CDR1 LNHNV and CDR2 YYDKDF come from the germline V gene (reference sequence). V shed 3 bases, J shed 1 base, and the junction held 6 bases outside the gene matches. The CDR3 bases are TGTGCCACCAGCAGTAGCTTCGGGGGGGGCACAGATACGCAGTATTTT. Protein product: CATSSSFGGGTDTQYF.

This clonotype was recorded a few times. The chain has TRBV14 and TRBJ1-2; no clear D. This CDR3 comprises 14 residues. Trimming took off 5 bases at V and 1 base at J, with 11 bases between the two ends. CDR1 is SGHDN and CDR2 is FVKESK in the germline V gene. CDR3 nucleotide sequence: TGTGCCAGCAGCGTGGACGGGTATAACTATGGCTACACCTTC. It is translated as CASSVDGYNYGYTF. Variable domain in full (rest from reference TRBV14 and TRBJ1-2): EAGVTQFPSHSVIEKGQTVTLRCDPISGHDNLYWYRRVMGKEIKFLLHFVKESKQDESGMPNNRFLAERTGGTYSTLKVQPAELEDSGVYFCASSVDGYNYGYTFGSGTRLTVV.

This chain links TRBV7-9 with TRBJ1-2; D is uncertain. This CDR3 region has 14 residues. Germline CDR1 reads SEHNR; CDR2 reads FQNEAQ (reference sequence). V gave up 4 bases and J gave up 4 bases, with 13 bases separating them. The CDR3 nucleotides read TGTGCCAGCAGCTCAACGAGAGGACCCTATGGCTACACCTTC. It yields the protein CASSSTRGPYGYTF. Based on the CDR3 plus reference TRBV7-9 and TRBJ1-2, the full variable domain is DTGVSQNPRHKITKRGQNVTFRCDPISEHNRLYWYRQTLGQGPEFLTYFQNEAQLEKSRLLSDRFSAERPKGSFSTLEIQRTEQGDSAMYLCASSSTRGPYGYTFGSGTRLTVV.

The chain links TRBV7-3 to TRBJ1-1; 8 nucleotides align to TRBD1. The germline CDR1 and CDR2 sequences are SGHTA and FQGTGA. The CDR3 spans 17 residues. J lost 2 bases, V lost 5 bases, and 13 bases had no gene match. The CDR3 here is CASSLDRVEIINTEAFF. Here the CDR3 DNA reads TGTGCCAGCAGCCTGGACAGGGTTGAAATTATAAACACTGAAGCTTTCTTT.

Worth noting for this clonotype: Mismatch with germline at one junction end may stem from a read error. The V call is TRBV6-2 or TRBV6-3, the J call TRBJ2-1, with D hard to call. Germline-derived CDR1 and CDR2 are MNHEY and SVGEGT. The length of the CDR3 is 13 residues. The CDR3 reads CASSPPAYYEQFF. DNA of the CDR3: TGTGCCAGCAGCCCACCCGCCTACTATGAGCAGTTCTTC.